This T cell receptor (beta chain) appears in the sequencing data of a study of shared clonotypes between healthy human individuals. Study observations and caveats: Although depth was large, rarefaction showed that sequencing of the sorted subsets was incomplete. Larger estimated richness was generally recorded for naive subsets relative to memory subsets. Clonotypes shared by all four sorted-subset donors had higher generation probabilities than non-shared clonotypes.

Each of the donors was a healthy adult who was HIV-negative and had not had a recent acute infection or vaccination. Concerning this clone itself: Its specificity is not known.

Clones were sequenced by immunoSEQ multiplex PCR, and TCRdb holds only the in-frame ones, with some missing. The sample has fewer than 3 million clones, roughly 92% seen once. V trimming: 7 bases; J trimming: 10 bases; junction bases outside the gene matches: 2. Germline lookup yields CDR1 MNHEY and CDR2 SMNVEV (reference sequence). The CDR3 is 11 residues long. The genes are TRBV27 and TRBJ2-1, with 9 bases fitting TRBD2. The source material was naive CD4+ T cells from PBMCs. Subset indicated: CD45RA+ positively selected. The receptor comes from a man between 18 and 29 years old in good health. Some clones in this sample may be carry-over from other donors' samples. The CDR3 DNA is TGTGCCAGCAAACTAGCGGGCGAGCAGTTCTTC. The encoded protein is CASKLAGEQFF.